This T cell receptor beta chain emerged from a study of blood T cell repertoires in COVID-19. Study context: Specimens from acute and convalescent COVID-19 originated in the United States, Italy and Spain. PBMCs, B-cell-depleted T cells, or T cells were the source of the cDNA or gDNA that made up the material.

CDR3 size: 15 residues. Germline CDR1 reads MNHEY; CDR2 reads SVGAGI. V lost 6 bases to trimming and J lost 1 base; unmatched junction nucleotides: 4. In the original workflow: Amplified reference gene primers provided the basis for estimating nucleated cell counts. Measured with immunoSEQ multiplex PCR; TCRdb has only the in-frame clones, and not every one. V, J and clone size derive from that table, while D and trimming were established from the DNA sequence. This sample carries about 240,000 clones, approximately 85% of them seen once, and the ten largest clones take approximately 13%. This chain connects TRBV6-5 to TRBJ2-3, with 10 bases identical to TRBD2. The receptor comes from a woman in her fifties or sixties with active or convalescent COVID-19. Material: peripheral blood. The DNA of the CDR3 is TGTGCCAGCAGAAGCGGGGGGGCGGGCACAGATACGCAGTATTTT. Translated: CASRSGGAGTDTQYF.